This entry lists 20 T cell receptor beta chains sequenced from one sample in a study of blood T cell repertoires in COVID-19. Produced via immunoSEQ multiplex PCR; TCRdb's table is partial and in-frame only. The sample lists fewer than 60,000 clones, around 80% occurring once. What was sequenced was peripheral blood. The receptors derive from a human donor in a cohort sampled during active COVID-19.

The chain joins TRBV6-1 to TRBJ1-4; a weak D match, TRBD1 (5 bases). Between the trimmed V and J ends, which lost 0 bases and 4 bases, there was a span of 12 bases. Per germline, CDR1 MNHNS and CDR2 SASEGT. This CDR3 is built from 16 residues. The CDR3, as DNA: TGTGCCAGCAGTGAAGCTGGGGCGGTTGGTAATGAAAAACTGTTTTTT. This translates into CASSEAGAVGNEKLFF.

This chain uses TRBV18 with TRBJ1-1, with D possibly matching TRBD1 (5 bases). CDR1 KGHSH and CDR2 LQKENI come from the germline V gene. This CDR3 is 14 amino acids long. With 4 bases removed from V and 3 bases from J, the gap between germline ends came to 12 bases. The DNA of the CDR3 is TGTGCCAGCTCACTACAGGAAAAGGACACTGAAGCTTTCTTT. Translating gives CASSLQEKDTEAFF.

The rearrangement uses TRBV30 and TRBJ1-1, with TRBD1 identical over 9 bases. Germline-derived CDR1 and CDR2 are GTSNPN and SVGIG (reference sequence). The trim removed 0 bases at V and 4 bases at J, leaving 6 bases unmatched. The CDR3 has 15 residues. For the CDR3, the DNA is TGTGCCTGGAGTGTACGATCGACAGGGGGCACTGAAGCTTTCTTT. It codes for CAWSVRSTGGTEAFF.

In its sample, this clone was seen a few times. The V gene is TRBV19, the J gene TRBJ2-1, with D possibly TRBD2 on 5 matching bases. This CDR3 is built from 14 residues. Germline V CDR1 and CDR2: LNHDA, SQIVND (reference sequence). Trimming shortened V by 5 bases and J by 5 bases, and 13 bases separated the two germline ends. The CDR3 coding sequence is TGTGCCAGTAGTGTCCGGACTTTTAACAATGAGCAGTTCTTC. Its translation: CASSVRTFNNEQFF.

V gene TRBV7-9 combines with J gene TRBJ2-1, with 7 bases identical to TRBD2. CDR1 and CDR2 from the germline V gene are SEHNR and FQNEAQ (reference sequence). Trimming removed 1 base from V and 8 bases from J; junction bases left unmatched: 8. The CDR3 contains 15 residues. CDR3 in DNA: TGTGCCAGCAGCTTAGGGTCTAGCGGAGGCGATGAGCAGTTCTTC. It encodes CASSLGSSGGDEQFF.

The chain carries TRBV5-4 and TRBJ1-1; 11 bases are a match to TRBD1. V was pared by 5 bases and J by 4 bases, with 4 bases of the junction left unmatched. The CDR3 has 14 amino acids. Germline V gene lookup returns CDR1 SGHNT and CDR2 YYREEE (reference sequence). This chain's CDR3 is CASRLGTGGTEAFF. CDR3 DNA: TGTGCCAGCAGGCTCGGGACAGGGGGCACTGAAGCTTTCTTT.

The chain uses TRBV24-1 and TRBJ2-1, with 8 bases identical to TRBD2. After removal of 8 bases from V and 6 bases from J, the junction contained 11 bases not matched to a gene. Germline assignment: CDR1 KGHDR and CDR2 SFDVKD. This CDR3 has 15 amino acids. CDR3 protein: CATTESGSQVNEQFF. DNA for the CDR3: TGTGCCACCACCGAGAGCGGGAGTCAGGTCAATGAGCAGTTCTTC.

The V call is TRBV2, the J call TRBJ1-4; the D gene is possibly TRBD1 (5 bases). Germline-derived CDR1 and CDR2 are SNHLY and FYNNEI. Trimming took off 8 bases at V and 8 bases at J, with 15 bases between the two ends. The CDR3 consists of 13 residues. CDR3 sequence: CASGRDLEEKLFF. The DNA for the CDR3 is TGTGCCAGCGGGAGGGACTTGGAGGAAAAACTGTTTTTT.

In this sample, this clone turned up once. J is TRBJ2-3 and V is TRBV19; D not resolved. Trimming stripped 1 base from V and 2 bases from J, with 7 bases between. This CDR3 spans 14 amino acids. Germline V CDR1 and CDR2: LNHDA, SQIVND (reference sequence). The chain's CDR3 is CASSIGDYTDTQYF. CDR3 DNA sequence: TGTGCCAGTAGTATAGGAGATTACACAGATACGCAGTATTTT.

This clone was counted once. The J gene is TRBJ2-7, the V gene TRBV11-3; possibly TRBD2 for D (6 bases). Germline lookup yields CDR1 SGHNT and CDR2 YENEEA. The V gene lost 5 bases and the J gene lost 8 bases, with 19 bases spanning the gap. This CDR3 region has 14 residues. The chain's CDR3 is CASSPATRTWQQYF. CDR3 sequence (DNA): TGTGCCAGCAGCCCAGCGACTAGGACCTGGCAGCAGTACTTC. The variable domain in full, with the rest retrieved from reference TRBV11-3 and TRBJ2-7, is EAGVVQSPRYKIIEKKQPVAFWCNPISGHNTLYWYLQNLGQGPELLIRYENEEAVDDSQLPKDRFSAERLKGVDSTLKIQPAELGDSAVYLCASSPATRTWQQYFGPGTRLTVT.

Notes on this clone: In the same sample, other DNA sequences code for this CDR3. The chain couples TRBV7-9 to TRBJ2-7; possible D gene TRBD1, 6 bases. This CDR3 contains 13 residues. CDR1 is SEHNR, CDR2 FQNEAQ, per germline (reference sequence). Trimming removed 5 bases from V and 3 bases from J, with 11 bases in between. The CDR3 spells CASSPGTIYEQYF. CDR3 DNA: TGTGCCAGCAGCCCTGGGACAATCTACGAGCAGTACTTC.

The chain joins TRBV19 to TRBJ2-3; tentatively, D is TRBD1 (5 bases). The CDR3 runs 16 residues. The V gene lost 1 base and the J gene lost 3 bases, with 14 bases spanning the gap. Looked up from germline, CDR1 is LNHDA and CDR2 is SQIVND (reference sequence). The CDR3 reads CASSIGWGQGTDTQYF. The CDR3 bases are TGTGCCAGTAGTATAGGCTGGGGCCAGGGAACAGATACGCAGTATTTT.

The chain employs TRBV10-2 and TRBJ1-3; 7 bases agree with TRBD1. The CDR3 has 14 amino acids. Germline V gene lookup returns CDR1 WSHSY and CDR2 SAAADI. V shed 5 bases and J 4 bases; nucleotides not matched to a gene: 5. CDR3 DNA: TGCGCCAGCAGTACCCAGGGGGGAGGAAACACCATATATTTT. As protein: CASSTQGGGNTIYF.

The CDR3: CASSINSGISTDTQYF. CDR3 bases: TGTGCCAGTAGTATAAATAGCGGGATTAGCACAGATACGCAGTATTTT. The gene calls are TRBV19 and TRBJ2-3, with 8 bases aligning to TRBD2. The CDR3 sequence is 16 residues long. Trimming removed 2 bases from V and 0 bases from J; junction bases left unmatched: 4. Germline lookup yields CDR1 LNHDA and CDR2 SQIVND (reference sequence).

The CDR3 DNA is TGTGCCAGTAGTATCGGGTCCGGCTCCTATAATTCACCCCTCCACTTT. Its protein product is CASSIGSGSYNSPLHF. This sequence joins TRBV19 and TRBJ1-6, with D unresolved. This CDR3 comprises 16 residues. Trimming took 3 bases from V and 0 from J, leaving 9 bases between them. The germline gives CDR1 LNHDA, CDR2 SQIVND (reference sequence).

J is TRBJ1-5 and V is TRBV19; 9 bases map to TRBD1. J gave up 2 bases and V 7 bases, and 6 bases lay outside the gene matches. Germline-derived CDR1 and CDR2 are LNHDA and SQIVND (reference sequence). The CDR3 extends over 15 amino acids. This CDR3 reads CASTTGGRGNQPQHF. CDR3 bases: TGTGCCAGTACCACAGGGGGCCGGGGCAATCAGCCCCAGCATTTT.

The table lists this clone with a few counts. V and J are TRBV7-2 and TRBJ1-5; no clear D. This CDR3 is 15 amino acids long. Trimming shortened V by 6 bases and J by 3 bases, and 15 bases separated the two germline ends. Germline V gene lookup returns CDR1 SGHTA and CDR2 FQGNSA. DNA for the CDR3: TGTGCCAGCAGTTTGAGTTCAGGTAACAATCAGCCCCAGCATTTT. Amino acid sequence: CASSLSSGNNQPQHF.

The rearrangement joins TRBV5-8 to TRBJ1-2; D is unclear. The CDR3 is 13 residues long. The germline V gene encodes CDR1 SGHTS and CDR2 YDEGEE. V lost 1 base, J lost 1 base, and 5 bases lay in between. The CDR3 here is CASSLKHNYGYTF. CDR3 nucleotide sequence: TGTGCCAGCAGCTTGAAGCATAACTATGGCTACACCTTC.

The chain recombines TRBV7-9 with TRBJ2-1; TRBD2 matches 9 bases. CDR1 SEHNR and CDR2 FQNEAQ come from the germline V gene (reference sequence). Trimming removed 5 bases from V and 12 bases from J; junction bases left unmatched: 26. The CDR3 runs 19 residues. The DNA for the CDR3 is TGTGCCAGCAGCCGAAGGGGACTAGCTGAGGTAGGGAACACAGAGCGGCAGTTCTTC. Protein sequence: CASSRRGLAEVGNTERQFF.

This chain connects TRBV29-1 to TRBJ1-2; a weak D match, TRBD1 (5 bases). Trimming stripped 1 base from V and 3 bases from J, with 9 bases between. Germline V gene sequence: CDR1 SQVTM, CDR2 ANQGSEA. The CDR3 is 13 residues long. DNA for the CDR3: TGCAGCGTTGAAGGCAGGGCGGACTATGGCTACACCTTC. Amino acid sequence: CSVEGRADYGYTF.